The 8 T cell receptor beta chains below all came from one sample that was sequenced in a study of beta chain features in type 1 diabetes. Study-level points and caveats: Moderately but significantly shorter TCRB CDR3s were found in Type 1 diabetes patients in all four CD4+ subsets.

Expressed TCRB transcripts were sequenced after all isolated RNA was converted to cDNA. The table came from immunoSEQ multiplex PCR; TCRdb's copy has only in-frame clones and leaves some out. The table includes approximately 150,000 clones, roughly 60% detected once. These receptors are not linked to any known antigen. Sequenced input: naive CD4+ T cells from blood. The receptors were sampled from a man aged 30 to 45 with type 1 diabetes.

The chain combines TRBV7-2 with TRBJ1-2; D call uncertain. CDR3 length equals 13 residues. V was pared by 3 bases and J by 3 bases, with 8 bases between. Germline CDR1 SGHTA, CDR2 FQGNSA. The CDR3 sequence is CASSFQRDYGYTF. In DNA form, the CDR3 reads TGTGCCAGCAGCTTTCAGAGGGACTATGGCTACACCTTC.

This sequence joins TRBV29-1 and TRBJ2-2; TRBD1 is a possible D gene (5 bases). This CDR3 has 12 amino acids. Per germline, CDR1 SQVTM and CDR2 ANQGSEA. V was shortened by 4 bases and J by 6 bases, with 9 bases between the two germline ends. The CDR3 nucleotides are TGCAGCGTTGGCTTAGGGGCCGGGGAGCTGTTTTTT. It encodes CSVGLGAGELFF.

This clone was recorded a few times. This chain joins TRBV29-1 and TRBJ1-5; tentatively, D is TRBD1 (5 bases). The CDR3 length is 13 residues. The ends were cut back, 5 bases at V and 5 bases at J, with 13 bases in the middle. CDR1 is SQVTM, CDR2 ANQGSEA, per germline. CDR3 coding DNA: TGCAGCGTTCGGGGACGGTCAGATCAGCCCCAGCATTTT. This gives the protein CSVRGRSDQPQHF.

The gene calls are TRBV14 and TRBJ2-1, with 9 bases lining up with TRBD2. This CDR3 region has 14 residues. V shed 4 bases, J shed 8 bases, and the junction held 6 bases outside the gene matches. Germline-derived CDR1 and CDR2 are SGHDN and FVKESK. CDR3 sequence (DNA): TGTGCCAGCAGCCCCGGGACTAGCATCTATGAGCAGTTCTTC. It encodes CASSPGTSIYEQFF.

The gene calls are TRBV5-1 and TRBJ2-6; the D is unclear. V was cut by 5 bases and J by 4 bases, with 10 bases left in between. The V gene's germline CDR1 is SGHRS and CDR2 YFSETQ. This CDR3 contains 14 residues. The CDR3: CASSSVSGANVLTF. CDR3 sequence (DNA): TGCGCCAGCAGTTCGGTCTCCGGGGCCAACGTCCTGACTTTC.

The rearrangement links TRBV4-1 to TRBJ2-7; D is possibly TRBD2 (5 bases). The CDR3 extends over 14 amino acids. The V and J ends lost 1 base and 3 bases respectively, with 10 bases between them. Germline CDR1 is MGHRA and CDR2 is YSYEKL. The DNA of the CDR3 is TGCGCCAGCAGCCAAGCTCATCGGGGCTACGAGCAGTACTTC. Translation: CASSQAHRGYEQYF.

The rearrangement links TRBV5-1 to TRBJ1-1; D is perhaps TRBD1 (5 bases). The CDR3 runs to 14 residues. V lost 0 bases and J 0 bases, leaving 6 bases between the germline ends. The germline V gene has CDR1 SGHRS and CDR2 YFSETQ. CDR3 DNA: TGCGCCAGCAGCTTGGAGGGGATGAACACTGAAGCTTTCTTT. It is translated as CASSLEGMNTEAFF.

The rearrangement uses TRBV30 and TRBJ2-5, with 10 bases lining up with TRBD1. The CDR3 contains 15 residues. The trim removed 2 bases at V and 5 bases at J, leaving 8 bases unmatched. The germline V gene has CDR1 GTSNPN and CDR2 SVGIG (reference sequence). CDR3 in amino acids: CAWSMTGGSSETQYF. As DNA, the CDR3 is TGTGCCTGGAGTATGACAGGGGGCTCGAGTGAGACCCAGTACTTC. Looking up the rest from reference TRBV30 and TRBJ2-5 gives the full variable domain: SQTIHQWPATLVQPVGSPLSLECTVEGTSNPNLYWYRQAAGRGLQLLFYSVGIGQISSEVPQNLSASRPQDRQFILSSKKLLLSDSGFYLCAWSMTGGSSETQYFGPGTRLLVL.